This TCR beta chain was retrieved from a study of siplizumab effects on memory and regulatory T cells. Whole-study findings and limits: Sequences below about 10^-5 frequency were poorly captured. As a result, only a minor fraction of alloreactive clones mapped to unstimulated subsets.

In regard to this clone: The target antigen is unknown.

TCRdb's table, derived via immunoSEQ multiplex PCR, lists solely in-frame clones and lacks some. The sample yields about 120,000 clones, roughly 92% seen once. This clonotype was obtained from a human donor in good health. Specimen: CD4+ T cells sorted from blood.

The DNA for the CDR3 is TGTGCCAGCAGCTCTGACAGGGGACGAGAAGCTTTCTTT. It yields the protein CASSSDRGREAFF. The rearrangement joins TRBV7-2 to TRBJ1-1; 8 bases agree with TRBD1. In germline, CDR1 is SGHTA, CDR2 FQGNSA. V dropped 4 bases and J dropped 8; count of bases not matched to a gene: 6. CDR3 length: 13 residues.